One and the same sample provided the 27 T cell receptor beta chains below, sequenced in a study of control samples from healthy donors and cancer patients. Produced via immunoSEQ multiplex PCR; TCRdb's table is partial and in-frame only. Here the sample spans 150,000 to 200,000 clones, approximately 91% being singletons. The sample consisted of blood. The source of these receptors is a woman aged 40-49 years in good health.

The count of this clone is one. This chain joins TRBV12-5 and TRBJ2-7, with a possible D match to TRBD1 (7 bases). Germline-derived CDR1 and CDR2 are LGHNT and FRNRAP. The CDR3 extends over 15 amino acids. Trimming removed 0 bases from V and 5 bases from J, with 14 bases in between. CDR3 sequence: CASGLVRGQRDEQYF. DNA of the CDR3: TGTGCTAGTGGTTTGGTACGGGGACAGCGGGACGAGCAGTACTTC. Filled out from reference TRBV12-5 and TRBJ2-7, the complete variable domain reads DARVTQTPRHKVTEMGQEVTMRCQPILGHNTVFWYRQTMMQGLELLAYFRNRAPLDDSGMPKDRFSAEMPDATLATLKIQPSEPRDSAVYFCASGLVRGQRDEQYFGPGTRLTVT.

The genes are TRBV11-2 and TRBJ2-5; no firm D call. V was cut by 5 bases and J by 5 bases, with 24 bases left in between. Per germline, CDR1 SGHAT and CDR2 FQNNGV. This CDR3 spans 17 amino acids. The DNA for the CDR3 is TGTGCCAGCAGCCTCCGTACCTTAATAGGCCTATGGGAGACCCAGTACTTC. Amino acid sequence: CASSLRTLIGLWETQYF. The whole variable domain, filled in from reference TRBV11-2 and TRBJ2-5, reads EAGVAQSPRYKIIEKRQSVAFWCNPISGHATLYWYQQILGQGPKLLIQFQNNGVVDDSQLPKDRFSAERLKGVDSTLKIQPAKLEDSAVYLCASSLRTLIGLWETQYFGPGTRLLVL.

Here the CDR3 reads CASSLLGLVFNEQFF. For the CDR3, the DNA is TGCGCCAGCAGCTTGTTAGGACTAGTCTTTAATGAGCAGTTCTTC. The V call is TRBV5-1, the J call TRBJ2-1, with 7 bases aligning to TRBD2. The CDR3 extends over 15 amino acids. CDR1 SGHRS and CDR2 YFSETQ come from the germline V gene. The junction had 8 bases not matched to a gene; V was cut back by 1 base and J by 7 bases.

The V and J genes are TRBV3-1 (or the pseudogene TRBV3-2) and TRBJ2-5; TRBD2 aligns across 13 bases. Germline V CDR1 and CDR2: LGHDT, YNNKEL (reference sequence). With V trimmed by 4 bases and J by 1 base, 3 bases remained unmatched. This CDR3 is built from 16 residues. As DNA, the CDR3 is TGTGCCAGCAGCCCGGGGACTAGCGGGGCCCAAGAGACCCAGTACTTC. It is translated as CASSPGTSGAQETQYF.

V and J are TRBV4-1 and TRBJ1-5, with D possibly matching TRBD1 (5 bases). V was cut by 2 bases and J by 10 bases, with 21 bases left in between. This CDR3 spans 16 amino acids. Germline assignment: CDR1 MGHRA and CDR2 YSYEKL. CDR3 nucleotide sequence: TGCGCCAGCAGCCAATTTGATAGGGGCCCCAATCGTCCCCAGCATTTT. It translates to CASSQFDRGPNRPQHF.

The J gene is TRBJ1-1, the V gene TRBV27; tentatively, D is TRBD1 (5 bases). Trimming took 4 bases from V and 4 from J, leaving 10 bases between them. Germline CDR1 and CDR2: MNHEY and SMNVEV (reference sequence). The length of the CDR3 is 13 residues. For the CDR3, the DNA is TGTGCCAGCAGTTGGGGGGGACTCACTGAAGCTTTCTTT. Its translation: CASSWGGLTEAFF.

V is TRBV18 and J is TRBJ1-1; unclear D gene. V was clipped by 6 bases and J by 1 base, with 12 bases between them. The CDR3 sequence is 14 residues long. CDR1 is KGHSH, CDR2 LQKENI, per germline. In DNA, the CDR3 is TGTGCCAGCTCCCCCTTCGAGGGGAACACTGAAGCTTTCTTT. Protein sequence: CASSPFEGNTEAFF. Based on the CDR3 plus reference TRBV18 and TRBJ1-1, the full variable domain is NAGVMQNPRHLVRRRGQEARLRCSPMKGHSHVYWYRQLPEEGLKFMVYLQKENIIDESGMPKERFSAEFPKEGPSILRIQQVVRGDSAAYFCASSPFEGNTEAFFGQGTRLTVV.

As for this clone: In the same sample, other DNA sequences code for this CDR3. The chain carries TRBV29-1 and TRBJ2-5; D unresolved. Germline V gene sequence: CDR1 SQVTM, CDR2 ANQGSEA. Trimming took 4 bases from V and 1 from J, leaving 7 bases between them. CDR3 length: 12 amino acids. The CDR3 DNA follows: TGCAGCGTTGGGGCAGCCCAAGAGACCCAGTACTTC. Translating gives CSVGAAQETQYF.

This chain uses TRBV6-5 with TRBJ1-6, with D uncertain. CDR3 size: 15 residues. Germline CDR1 is MNHEY and CDR2 is SVGAGI. Trimming left V 0 bases short and J 12 bases short, with 15 bases between. CDR3 sequence: CASSYSFRGVRPLHF. The DNA for the CDR3 is TGTGCCAGCAGTTACTCGTTTCGTGGCGTCCGACCCCTCCACTTT.

V is TRBV10-3 and J is TRBJ1-3; weak D call: TRBD1 (5 bases). The CDR3 has 10 residues. Germline lookup yields CDR1 ENHRY and CDR2 SYGVKD. CDR3 sequence (DNA): TGTGGCGGGGGAATCTACACCATATATTTT. Translation gives CGGGIYTIYF.

V usage is TRBV10-2 and J usage is TRBJ2-1; 12 nucleotides agree with TRBD2. Germline CDR1 is WSHSY and CDR2 is SAAADI. V lost 2 bases, J lost 7 bases, and 9 bases stayed unmatched. The CDR3 has 17 amino acids. The CDR3 loop reads CASSEPPGLAGSNEQFF. The CDR3 DNA is TGCGCCAGCAGTGAGCCCCCAGGACTAGCGGGATCTAATGAGCAGTTCTTC.

J is TRBJ1-2 and V is TRBV12-3 or TRBV12-4, with 7 bases that match TRBD1. With 7 bases clipped from V and 2 bases from J, the junction kept 4 bases outside the gene matches. The CDR3 contains 13 residues. CDR3 DNA: TGTGCCAGCAAAATGGGACAGAACTATGGCTACACCTTC. Protein: CASKMGQNYGYTF.

This sequence joins TRBV7-9 and TRBJ2-3; D uncertain. CDR3 length: 15 residues. V gave up 6 bases and J gave up 4 bases, with 17 bases separating them. Germline values: CDR1 SEHNR, CDR2 FQNEAQ (reference sequence). CDR3: CASSSDLTGADTQYF. CDR3 DNA sequence: TGTGCCAGCAGTTCTGACCTAACTGGGGCAGATACGCAGTATTTT.

The genes are TRBV3-1 (or the pseudogene TRBV3-2) and TRBJ2-3; D possibly corresponds to TRBD2 (6 bases). The V gene lost 1 base and the J gene lost 9 bases, with 20 bases spanning the gap. The germline V gene encodes CDR1 LGHDT and CDR2 YNNKEL (reference sequence). CDR3 length equals 16 residues. In nucleotides, the CDR3 is TGTGCCAGCAGCCAAGTAAAAGGGACTGGGGGAGACACGCAGTATTTT. Translated: CASSQVKGTGGDTQYF.

This chain links TRBV9 with TRBJ2-3, with D maybe TRBD2 (6 bases). CDR1 and CDR2 from the germline V gene are SGDLS and YYNGEE. Trimming pared 3 bases from V and 3 bases from J, leaving 17 bases between. The CDR3 length is 16 residues. The CDR3 sequence is CASSAYGGVGTDTQYF. The CDR3 nucleotides read TGTGCCAGCAGCGCCTACGGAGGGGTTGGTACAGATACGCAGTATTTT.

The rearrangement joins TRBV29-1 to TRBJ1-1; TRBD1 matches 7 bases. This CDR3 spans 11 amino acids. After removal of 5 bases from V and 9 bases from J, the junction contained 6 bases not matched to a gene. The V gene's germline CDR1 is SQVTM and CDR2 ANQGSEA. The CDR3 region is CSVWDSIKAFF. The CDR3 DNA reads TGCAGCGTTTGGGACAGTATAAAAGCTTTCTTT.

This clone was recorded a few times. The genes are TRBV5-4 and TRBJ2-7; D tentatively reads TRBD1 or TRBD2 (5 bases each). Trimming pared 2 bases from V and 0 bases from J, leaving 12 bases between. This CDR3 is built from 15 residues. CDR1 and CDR2 from the germline V gene are SGHNT and YYREEE (reference sequence). In DNA, the CDR3 is TGTGCCAGCAGCTTATCCGGGACGGGCTCCTACGAGCAGTACTTC. It translates to CASSLSGTGSYEQYF.

This rearrangement joins TRBV10-3 to TRBJ1-5, with a possible D match to TRBD1 (6 bases). The CDR3 loop spans 13 amino acids. Trimming stripped 6 bases from V and 7 bases from J, with 13 bases between. Germline V gene data show CDR1 as ENHRY and CDR2 as SYGVKD. In DNA form, the CDR3 reads TGTGCCATCAGGGCAGGGGAGGGCCAGCCCCAGCATTTT. This encodes CAIRAGEGQPQHF.

The chain employs TRBV28 and TRBJ2-1; 8 nucleotides agree with TRBD1. Germline values: CDR1 MDHEN, CDR2 SYDVKM. J lost 5 bases, V lost 3 bases, and 6 bases had no gene match. The CDR3 length is 15 residues. CDR3 coding DNA: TGTGCCAGCAGTTTCCCGGGACAGGTTAACAATGAGCAGTTCTTC. Encoded protein: CASSFPGQVNNEQFF.

This rearrangement joins TRBV19 to TRBJ1-1, with D possibly being TRBD1 (5 bases). Germline CDR1 LNHDA, CDR2 SQIVND (reference sequence). The CDR3 contains 16 residues. V lost 6 bases and J 2 bases, leaving 19 bases between the germline ends. This CDR3 is CASRISGPPKNTEAFF. For the CDR3, the DNA is TGTGCCAGTAGAATATCGGGACCGCCCAAAAACACTGAAGCTTTCTTT. The whole variable domain, remainder taken from reference TRBV19 and TRBJ1-1, is DGGITQSPKYLFRKEGQNVTLSCEQNLNHDAMYWYRQDPGQGLRLIYYSQIVNDFQKGDIAEGYSVSREKKESFPLTVTSAQKNPTAFYLCASRISGPPKNTEAFFGQGTRLTVV.

The chain links TRBV19 to TRBJ1-6; 8 nucleotides agree with TRBD1. V trimming: 2 bases; J trimming: 7 bases; junction bases outside the gene matches: 7. The germline V gene has CDR1 LNHDA and CDR2 SQIVND (reference sequence). This CDR3 spans 16 amino acids. This CDR3 is CASSILGQGGNSPLHF. The CDR3 DNA is TGTGCCAGTAGTATACTCGGACAGGGTGGGAATTCACCCCTCCACTTT.

This sequence joins TRBV14 and TRBJ2-3, with D perhaps assigned TRBD1 or TRBD2 (5 bases each). The V gene's germline CDR1 is SGHDN and CDR2 FVKESK. V was shortened by 1 base and J by 4 bases, with 6 bases between the two germline ends. This CDR3 comprises 13 residues. DNA of the CDR3: TGTGCCAGCAGCCAAGTGGGGGCAGATACGCAGTATTTT. The encoded protein is CASSQVGADTQYF.

The chain couples TRBV12-3 or TRBV12-4 to TRBJ1-5; the D is unclear. There are 12 residues in the CDR3. Trimming removed 6 bases at V and 10 bases at J, with 13 bases between. For the CDR3, the DNA is TGTGCCAGCAGCCCTCTGCGGGGACCCCAGCATTTT. Protein sequence: CASSPLRGPQHF.

This clone was seen a handful of times. V and J are TRBV5-5 and TRBJ1-2, with a tentative D call TRBD1 (5 bases). Germline V lookup: CDR1 SGHKS, CDR2 YYEKEE (reference sequence). Trimming removed 0 bases at V and 3 bases at J, with 12 bases between. The CDR3 consists of 15 residues. This CDR3 is CASSLGTRLDYGYTF. The CDR3 nucleotides are TGTGCCAGCAGCTTGGGGACAAGGCTAGACTATGGCTACACCTTC.

The V and J genes are TRBV4-1 and TRBJ2-1; D call uncertain. CDR1 MGHRA and CDR2 YSYEKL come from the germline V gene. The CDR3 covers 13 residues. Between the trimmed V and J ends, which lost 0 bases and 4 bases, there was a span of 4 bases. The CDR3 here is CASSQEAYNEQFF. The CDR3 DNA follows: TGCGCCAGCAGCCAAGAAGCTTACAATGAGCAGTTCTTC.

The chain uses TRBV5-1 and TRBJ1-4; D perhaps matches TRBD1 (6 bases). The CDR3 is made up of 13 amino acids. V lost 4 bases to trimming and J lost 7 bases, with 11 bases between them. CDR1 is SGHRS and CDR2 is YFSETQ in the germline V gene. The CDR3 spells CASSRGQGEKLFF. CDR3 in DNA: TGCGCCAGCAGCCGGGGACAAGGTGAAAAACTGTTTTTT.

CDR3 nucleotide sequence: TGCGCCAGCAGCCTCACGGGGCCCGAGACCGAAAAAGGCCGATCCGGCACCTTC. This codes for CASSLTGPETEKGRSGTF. The rearrangement uses TRBV5-1 and TRBJ1-2; D might be TRBD1 (5 bases). The ends were cut back, 4 bases at V and 13 bases at J, with 35 bases in the middle. Germline V gene sequence: CDR1 SGHRS, CDR2 YFSETQ. This CDR3 is built from 18 residues.